This T cell receptor (beta chain) originates from a study of T cells in Graves' hyperthyroidism and ophthalmopathy. Overall study findings and caveats: Researchers found most expanded thyroid clonotypes above 0.001 in blood as well.

Patients with ophthalmopathy all had a Clinical Activity Score of at least 3, a NOSPECS grade of at least 4 and duration under 3 months. On the basis of clinical symptoms, serum thyroxine and TRAb, thyroid ultrasound and orbital computed tomography, diagnoses were made. Using approximately 10 ml of fresh peripheral blood, PBMCs were prepared. This clonotype appeared a few times. The antigen is not known. This CDR3 is built from 15 residues. Germline lookup yields CDR1 MDHEN and CDR2 SYDVKM. V was shortened by 2 bases and J by 11 bases, with 21 bases between the two germline ends. Amplification of TCR beta CDR3 regions was performed using RNA transcripts as template. Primed by the HTBI set, a first-round RT-PCR was run on the TCR CDR3. TCRdb reprocessed the multiplex PCR reads with MiXCR, giving one entry per CDR3 protein. This sample yields about 590,000 distinct CDR3 sequences, of which 14% are seen a single time; about 7% belongs to the top ten.

The TCR originated in a woman younger than 35 with Graves' ophthalmopathy. This chain joins TRBV28 and TRBJ1-1, with a possible D match to TRBD1 (6 bases). Sequencing was carried out using blood. The CDR3 region has the DNA TGTGCCAGCAGTTTAACCCGGGACACCCCCCCGGCGGCTTTCTTT. Protein sequence: CASSLTRDTPPAAFF. The variable domain in full, completed from reference TRBV28 and TRBJ1-1, reads DVKVTQSSRYLVKRTGEKVFLECVQDMDHENMFWYRQDPGLGLRLIYFSYDVKMKEKGDIPEGYSVSREKKERFSLILESASTNQTSMYLCASSLTRDTPPAAFFGQGTRLTVV.